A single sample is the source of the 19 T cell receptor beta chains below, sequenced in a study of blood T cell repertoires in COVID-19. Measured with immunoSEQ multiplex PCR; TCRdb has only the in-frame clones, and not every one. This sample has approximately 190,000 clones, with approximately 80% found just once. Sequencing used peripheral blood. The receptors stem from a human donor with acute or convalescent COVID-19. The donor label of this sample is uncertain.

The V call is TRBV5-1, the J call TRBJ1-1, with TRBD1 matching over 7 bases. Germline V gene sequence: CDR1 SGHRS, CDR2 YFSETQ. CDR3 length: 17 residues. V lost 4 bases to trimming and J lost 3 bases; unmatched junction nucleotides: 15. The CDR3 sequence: CASSPRASGGGHTEAFF. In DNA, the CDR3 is TGCGCCAGCAGCCCTCGGGCGTCAGGGGGAGGCCACACTGAAGCTTTCTTT.

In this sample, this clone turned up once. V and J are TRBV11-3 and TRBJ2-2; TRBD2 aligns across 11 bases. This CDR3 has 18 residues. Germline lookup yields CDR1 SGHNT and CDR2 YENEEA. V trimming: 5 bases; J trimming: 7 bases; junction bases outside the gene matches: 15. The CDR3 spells CASSPTSGSPTRGGELFF. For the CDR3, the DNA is TGTGCCAGCAGCCCCACTAGCGGGAGCCCTACTAGGGGCGGGGAGCTGTTTTTT. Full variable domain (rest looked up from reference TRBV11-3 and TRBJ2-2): EAGVVQSPRYKIIEKKQPVAFWCNPISGHNTLYWYLQNLGQGPELLIRYENEEAVDDSQLPKDRFSAERLKGVDSTLKIQPAELGDSAVYLCASSPTSGSPTRGGELFFGEGSRLTVL.

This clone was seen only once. CDR3 sequence reads: CASIRGLTEAFF. DNA for the CDR3: TGTGCCAGCATCAGGGGCCTCACTGAAGCTTTCTTT. The chain has TRBV2 and TRBJ1-1; the D gene is possibly TRBD1 (6 bases). Trimming pared 7 bases from V and 4 bases from J, leaving 10 bases between. The CDR3 runs 12 residues. The V gene's germline CDR1 is SNHLY and CDR2 FYNNEI.

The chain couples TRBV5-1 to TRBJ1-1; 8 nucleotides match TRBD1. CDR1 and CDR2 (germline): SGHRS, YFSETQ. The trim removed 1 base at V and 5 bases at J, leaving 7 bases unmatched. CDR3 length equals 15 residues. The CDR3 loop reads CASSLSTGEGTEAFF. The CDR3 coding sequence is TGCGCCAGCAGCTTGTCGACAGGGGAGGGTACTGAAGCTTTCTTT.

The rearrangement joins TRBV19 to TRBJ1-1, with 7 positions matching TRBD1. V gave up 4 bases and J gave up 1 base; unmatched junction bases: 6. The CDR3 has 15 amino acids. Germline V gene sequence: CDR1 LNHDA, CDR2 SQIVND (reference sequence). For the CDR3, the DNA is TGTGCCAGTAGTACCCAGACAGGGCCGAACACTGAAGCTTTCTTT. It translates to CASSTQTGPNTEAFF.

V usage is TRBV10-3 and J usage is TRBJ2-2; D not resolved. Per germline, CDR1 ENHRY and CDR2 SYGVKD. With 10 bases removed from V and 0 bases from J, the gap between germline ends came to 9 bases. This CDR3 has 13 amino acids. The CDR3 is CATTPSNTGELFF. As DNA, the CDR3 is TGTGCCACAACACCTTCGAACACCGGGGAGCTGTTTTTT.

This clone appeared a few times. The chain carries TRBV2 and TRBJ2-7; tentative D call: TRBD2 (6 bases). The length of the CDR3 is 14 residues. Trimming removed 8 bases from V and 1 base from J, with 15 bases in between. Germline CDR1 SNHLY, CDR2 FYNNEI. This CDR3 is CASVVGGPSYEQYF. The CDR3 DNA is TGTGCCAGCGTCGTCGGGGGTCCATCCTACGAGCAGTACTTC. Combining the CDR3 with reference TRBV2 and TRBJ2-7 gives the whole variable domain EPEVTQTPSHQVTQMGQEVILRCVPISNHLYFYWYRQILGQKVEFLVSFYNNEISEKSEIFDDQFSVERPDGSNFTLKIRSTKLEDSAMYFCASVVGGPSYEQYFGPGTRLTVT.

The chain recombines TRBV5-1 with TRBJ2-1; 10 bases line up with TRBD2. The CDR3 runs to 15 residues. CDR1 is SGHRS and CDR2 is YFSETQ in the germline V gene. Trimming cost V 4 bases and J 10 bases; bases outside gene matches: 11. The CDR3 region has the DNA TGCGCCAGCAGCGTATTAACTATACTAGCGGGGGAGCAGTTCTTC. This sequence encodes CASSVLTILAGEQFF.

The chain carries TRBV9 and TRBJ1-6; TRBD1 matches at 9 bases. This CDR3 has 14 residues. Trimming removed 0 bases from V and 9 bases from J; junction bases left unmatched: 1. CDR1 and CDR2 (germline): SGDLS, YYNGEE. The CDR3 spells CASSVATGGSPLHF. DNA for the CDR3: TGTGCCAGCAGCGTAGCGACAGGGGGTTCACCCCTCCACTTT.

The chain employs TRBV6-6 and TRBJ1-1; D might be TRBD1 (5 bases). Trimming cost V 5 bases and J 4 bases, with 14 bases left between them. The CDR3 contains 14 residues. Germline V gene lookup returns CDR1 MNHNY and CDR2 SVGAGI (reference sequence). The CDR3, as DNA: TGTGCCAGCAGTCGGGGACTCGGGATCACTGAAGCTTTCTTT. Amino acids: CASSRGLGITEAFF.

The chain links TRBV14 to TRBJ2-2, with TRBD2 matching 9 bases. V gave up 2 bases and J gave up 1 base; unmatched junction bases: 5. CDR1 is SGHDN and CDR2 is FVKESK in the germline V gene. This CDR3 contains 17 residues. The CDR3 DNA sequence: TGTGCCAGCAGCCAATCGCTGACTAGCGGGAACACCGGGGAGCTGTTTTTT. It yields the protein CASSQSLTSGNTGELFF.

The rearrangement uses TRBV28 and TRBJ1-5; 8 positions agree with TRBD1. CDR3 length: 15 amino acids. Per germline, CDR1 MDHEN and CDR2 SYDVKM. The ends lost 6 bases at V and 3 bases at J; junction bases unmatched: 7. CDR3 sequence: CASRARDRINQPQHF. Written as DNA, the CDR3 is TGTGCCAGCAGGGCACGGGACAGGATCAATCAGCCCCAGCATTTT.

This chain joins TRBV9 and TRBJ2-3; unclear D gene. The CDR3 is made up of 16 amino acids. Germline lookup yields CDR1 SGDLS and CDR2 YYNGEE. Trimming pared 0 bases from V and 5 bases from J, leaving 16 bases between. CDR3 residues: CASSVDPGGAQDTQYF. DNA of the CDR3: TGTGCCAGCAGCGTAGATCCCGGCGGTGCACAAGATACGCAGTATTTT.

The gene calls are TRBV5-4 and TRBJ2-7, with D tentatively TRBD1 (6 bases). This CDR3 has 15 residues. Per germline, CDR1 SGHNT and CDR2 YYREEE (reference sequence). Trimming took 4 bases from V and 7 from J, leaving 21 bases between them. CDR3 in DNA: TGTGCCAGCAGCACCGGGACAAAGGGTGTGTGGGAGCAGTACTTC. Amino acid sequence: CASSTGTKGVWEQYF.

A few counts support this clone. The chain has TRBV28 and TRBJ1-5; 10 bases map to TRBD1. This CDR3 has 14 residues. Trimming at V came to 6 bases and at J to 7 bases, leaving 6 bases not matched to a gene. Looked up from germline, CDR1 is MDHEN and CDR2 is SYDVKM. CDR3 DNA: TGTGCCAGCAGCGGACAGGGGGATCACCAGCCCCAGCATTTT. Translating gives CASSGQGDHQPQHF. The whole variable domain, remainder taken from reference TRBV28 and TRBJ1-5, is DVKVTQSSRYLVKRTGEKVFLECVQDMDHENMFWYRQDPGLGLRLIYFSYDVKMKEKGDIPEGYSVSREKKERFSLILESASTNQTSMYLCASSGQGDHQPQHFGDGTRLSIL.

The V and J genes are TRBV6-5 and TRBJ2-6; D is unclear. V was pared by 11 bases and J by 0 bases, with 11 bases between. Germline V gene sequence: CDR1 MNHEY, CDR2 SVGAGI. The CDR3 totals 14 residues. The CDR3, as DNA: TGTGCCGCAGCGAGACTCTCTGGGGCCAACGTCCTGACTTTC. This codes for CAAARLSGANVLTF.

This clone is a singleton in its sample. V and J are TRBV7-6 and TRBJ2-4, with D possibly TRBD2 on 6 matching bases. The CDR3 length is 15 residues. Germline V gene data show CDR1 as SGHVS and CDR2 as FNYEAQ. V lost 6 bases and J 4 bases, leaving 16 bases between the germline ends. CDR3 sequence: CASSQYAGRKNIQYF. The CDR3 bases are TGTGCCAGCAGTCAGTACGCGGGACGGAAAAACATTCAGTACTTC.

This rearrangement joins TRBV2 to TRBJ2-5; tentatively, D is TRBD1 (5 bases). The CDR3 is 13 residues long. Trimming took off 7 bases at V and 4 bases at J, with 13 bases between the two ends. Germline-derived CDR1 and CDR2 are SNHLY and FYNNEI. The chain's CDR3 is CASKTEMRETQYF. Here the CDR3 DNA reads TGTGCCAGCAAGACAGAGATGCGAGAGACCCAGTACTTC.

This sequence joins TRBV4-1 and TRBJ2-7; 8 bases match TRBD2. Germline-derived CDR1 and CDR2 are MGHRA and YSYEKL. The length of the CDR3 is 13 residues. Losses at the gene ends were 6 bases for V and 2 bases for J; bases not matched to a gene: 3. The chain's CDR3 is CASSMREAYEQYF. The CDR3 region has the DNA TGCGCCAGCAGTATGCGGGAGGCCTACGAGCAGTACTTC.